A single sample gave rise to the 18 T cell receptor beta chains below, sequenced in a study of cytomegalovirus exposure and HLA in healthy donors. The PCR employed 60 Vbeta primers together with 13 Jbeta primers. This table comes from immunoSEQ multiplex PCR, and its TCRdb copy is limited to in-frame clones, with some not included. The sample records some 150,000 clones, 80% to 85% being singletons. The sequenced material came from PBMCs. These receptors were obtained from a boy aged 2 to 10 in good health and CMV-seronegative.

The genes are TRBV18 and TRBJ1-5; TRBD1 might be the D (5 bases). Trimming removed 0 bases from V and 0 bases from J, with 18 bases in between. Germline V lookup: CDR1 KGHSH, CDR2 LQKENI. The CDR3 is made up of 19 amino acids. The CDR3 loop reads CASSPPPGKGLDSNQPQHF. DNA for the CDR3: TGTGCCAGCTCACCACCTCCAGGGAAGGGGCTCGATAGCAATCAGCCCCAGCATTTT.

The CDR3 reads CASSPRQGVVSGANVLTF. The CDR3 DNA reads TGTGCCAGCAGCCCACGACAGGGGGTCGTCTCTGGGGCCAACGTCCTGACTTTC. The genes are TRBV11-2 and TRBJ2-6; 9 bases map to TRBD1. V lost 5 bases to trimming and J lost 0 bases; unmatched junction nucleotides: 8. The CDR3 has 18 residues. In germline, CDR1 is SGHAT, CDR2 FQNNGV.

This clone was picked up one time. V gene TRBV2 combines with J gene TRBJ2-7, with no clear D. The CDR3 sequence is 14 residues long. Trimming took off 6 bases at V and 0 bases at J, with 12 bases between the two ends. CDR1 is SNHLY, CDR2 FYNNEI, per germline. CDR3 in DNA: TGTGCCAGCAGACACGGAGAATACTCCTACGAGCAGTACTTC. Residues: CASRHGEYSYEQYF.

This chain uses TRBV27 with TRBJ1-5; TRBD1 might be the D (6 bases). V lost 2 bases and J 5 bases, leaving 10 bases between the germline ends. Germline values: CDR1 MNHEY, CDR2 SMNVEV (reference sequence). CDR3 length: 14 amino acids. CDR3 residues: CASSLGTTDQPQHF. The DNA for the CDR3 is TGTGCCAGCAGTTTAGGGACAACGGATCAGCCCCAGCATTTT.

The chain employs TRBV6-1 and TRBJ2-7; 9 nucleotides agree with TRBD1. The CDR3 sequence is 14 residues long. The V segment lost 0 bases and the J segment 3 bases; nucleotides outside the gene matches: 0. Germline CDR1 MNHNS, CDR2 SASEGT. The CDR3 spells CASSEAGQGYEQYF. CDR3 bases: TGTGCCAGCAGTGAAGCGGGACAGGGCTACGAGCAGTACTTC.

This clone has only one observation. The chain is built from TRBV6-5 and TRBJ1-6; D remains unclear. The CDR3 is 12 amino acids. Trimming left V 6 bases short and J 7 bases short, with 7 bases between. Per the germline V gene, CDR1 is MNHEY and CDR2 is SVGAGI. The CDR3 region has the DNA TGTGCCAGCAGGGAGAAAAATTCACCCCTCCACTTT. Its protein is CASREKNSPLHF.

This chain links TRBV7-2 with TRBJ2-7; weak D call: TRBD2 (5 bases). V was trimmed by 5 bases and J by 1 base, leaving 15 bases between them. Germline V lookup: CDR1 SGHTA, CDR2 FQGNSA. This CDR3 has 15 amino acids. The chain's CDR3 is CASSPLTKSSYEQYF. For the CDR3, the DNA is TGTGCCAGCAGCCCCCTGACTAAAAGTTCCTACGAGCAGTACTTC.

Points on this clone: The sample carries other DNA sequences with the same CDR3. The chain has TRBV14 and TRBJ1-1; D is perhaps TRBD1 (5 bases). Trimming shortened V by 5 bases and J by 3 bases, and 13 bases separated the two germline ends. The CDR3 is 14 residues long. The germline gives CDR1 SGHDN, CDR2 FVKESK. CDR3 DNA: TGTGCCAGCAGCTCCTCAGGGTATGACACTGAAGCTTTCTTT. Amino acid sequence: CASSSSGYDTEAFF.

The rearrangement joins TRBV6-5 to TRBJ1-1, with a possible D match to TRBD1 (6 bases). With 6 bases removed from V and 4 bases from J, the gap between germline ends came to 12 bases. The CDR3 is 13 residues long. Germline CDR1 and CDR2: MNHEY and SVGAGI. CDR3 nucleotides: TGTGCCAGCAGGACAGGTTCCCCCACTGAAGCTTTCTTT. It encodes CASRTGSPTEAFF.

The rearrangement links TRBV25-1 to TRBJ1-2; D gene unclear. Trimming stripped 4 bases from V and 10 bases from J, with 16 bases between. The germline CDR1 and CDR2 sequences are MGHDK and SYGVNS. The CDR3 covers 13 residues. CDR3 residues: CASSALDYEVYTF. The CDR3 nucleotides are TGTGCCAGCAGTGCCCTGGACTACGAGGTCTACACCTTC.

This clone came up once. The chain combines TRBV10-2 with TRBJ2-1; no firm D call. The CDR3 covers 14 residues. V lost 0 bases and J lost 10, with 13 bases in between. From germline, CDR1 is WSHSY and CDR2 SAAADI. The CDR3 sequence: CASSESRSGPEQFF. In DNA form, the CDR3 reads TGCGCCAGCAGTGAGTCAAGGTCTGGGCCGGAGCAGTTCTTC.

This clone was found once. V usage is TRBV28 and J usage is TRBJ2-6; 11 bases are shared with TRBD1. The length of the CDR3 is 18 residues. J lost 2 bases, V lost 6 bases, and 9 bases had no gene match. Germline V gene data show CDR1 as MDHEN and CDR2 as SYDVKM. CDR3 loop: CASSGTGTGGTGANVLTF. The CDR3 nucleotides read TGTGCCAGCAGCGGAACCGGGACAGGGGGGACTGGGGCCAACGTCCTGACTTTC.

The genes are TRBV25-1 and TRBJ2-2, with 9 bases identical to TRBD1. Trimming cost V 1 base and J 3 bases; bases outside gene matches: 3. In germline, CDR1 is MGHDK, CDR2 SYGVNS. The CDR3 length is 16 residues. The CDR3 spells CASSEWTGVDTGELFF. In DNA, the CDR3 is TGTGCCAGCAGTGAATGGACAGGGGTGGACACCGGGGAGCTGTTTTTT.

The chain has TRBV10-2 and TRBJ2-1, with 9 positions matching TRBD2. Unmatched junction bases numbered 21, after V lost 5 bases and J lost 7 bases. The CDR3 covers 19 residues. Germline lookup yields CDR1 WSHSY and CDR2 SAAADI. The CDR3 DNA reads as TGCGCCAGCAGTCCCCACGCCCGGCCTAGCGGGATATTTGGGAATGAGCAGTTCTTC. Translated, it gives CASSPHARPSGIFGNEQFF.

J is TRBJ1-5 and V is TRBV28; TRBD1 aligns across 11 bases. The CDR3 loop spans 16 amino acids. Unmatched junction bases numbered 10, after V lost 5 bases and J lost 7 bases. CDR1 MDHEN and CDR2 SYDVKM come from the germline V gene. CDR3 amino acids: CASSPGDRGYLQPQHF. CDR3 coding DNA: TGTGCCAGCAGTCCGGGGGACAGGGGGTATCTACAGCCCCAGCATTTT. Full variable domain (rest looked up from reference TRBV28 and TRBJ1-5): DVKVTQSSRYLVKRTGEKVFLECVQDMDHENMFWYRQDPGLGLRLIYFSYDVKMKEKGDIPEGYSVSREKKERFSLILESASTNQTSMYLCASSPGDRGYLQPQHFGDGTRLSIL.

This chain joins TRBV5-6 and TRBJ2-3; 12 nucleotides align to TRBD2. Germline CDR1 is SGHDT and CDR2 is YYEEEE. CDR3 length: 17 amino acids. The V and J ends lost 1 base and 5 bases, in that order; junction bases with no gene match: 8. The CDR3 bases are TGTGCCAGCAGCTTGCTGACTAGCGGGAGTCCCGGAGATACGCAGTATTTT. As protein: CASSLLTSGSPGDTQYF. Complete variable domain (other parts from reference TRBV5-6 and TRBJ2-3): DAGVTQSPTHLIKTRGQQVTLRCSPKSGHDTVSWYQQALGQGPQFIFQYYEEEERQRGNFPDRFSGHQFPNYSSELNVNALLLGDSALYLCASSLLTSGSPGDTQYFGPGTRLTVL.

The chain links TRBV19 to TRBJ2-5, with a weak D call TRBD1 (5 bases). Looked up from germline, CDR1 is LNHDA and CDR2 is SQIVND (reference sequence). The CDR3 has 12 amino acids. The ends were cut back, 8 bases at V and 7 bases at J, with 14 bases in the middle. In DNA, the CDR3 is TGTGCCAGTCTAGACAGCCAGTGGACCCAGTACTTC. Amino acid sequence: CASLDSQWTQYF.

This clone was seen more than once but under ten times. The chain has TRBV11-2 and TRBJ1-1; no clear D gene. Trimming removed 1 base at V and 5 bases at J, with 14 bases between. Germline CDR1 SGHAT, CDR2 FQNNGV. The CDR3 loop spans 15 amino acids. CDR3 protein: CASSLAAGFPTEAFF. The CDR3 region has the DNA TGTGCCAGCAGCTTAGCGGCAGGATTTCCAACTGAAGCTTTCTTT.